These 8 T cell receptor beta chains came from one sample sequenced in a study of blood T cell repertoires in COVID-19 (dated by TCRdb to 2018 to 2020). Libraries came from the immunoSEQ multiplex PCR assay. This immuneACCESS table, as held by TCRdb, lists in-frame sequences with V and J called but not all clones. Of the missing ones, under half trace to an unresolved V gene in checked studies; the others have no known cause. In all, the sample holds 79,000 or so clones, and about 86% of those were seen once. Jointly, the top ten make up roughly a sixth of the sample. The sample was peripheral blood. Receptors were obtained from a human donor in a cohort sampled during active COVID-19.

This chain uses TRBV5-1 with TRBJ2-7, with 7 bases that match TRBD2. The CDR3 runs to 14 residues. Per the germline V gene, CDR1 is SGHRS and CDR2 is YFSETQ. With 4 bases clipped from V and 0 bases from J, the junction kept 4 bases outside the gene matches. CDR3 protein: CASSQASGSYEQYF. The CDR3, as DNA: TGCGCCAGCAGCCAAGCTAGCGGCTCCTACGAGCAGTACTTC.

The chain is built from TRBV19 and TRBJ2-1, with TRBD2 identical over 9 bases. V shed 10 bases and J 6 bases; nucleotides not matched to a gene: 13. Germline V gene sequence: CDR1 LNHDA, CDR2 SQIVND (reference sequence). The length of the CDR3 is 15 residues. The CDR3 here is CANQNGASGANEQFF. CDR3 sequence (DNA): TGTGCCAACCAAAATGGGGCTAGCGGGGCCAATGAGCAGTTCTTC.

CDR3: CASSPTVIEKLFF. The CDR3, as DNA: TGTGCCAGCAGCCCAACGGTGATCGAAAAACTGTTTTTT. V is TRBV14 and J is TRBJ1-4; D unclear. This CDR3 contains 13 residues. V lost 4 bases and J 8 bases, leaving 11 bases between the germline ends. The germline gives CDR1 SGHDN, CDR2 FVKESK.

J is TRBJ2-2 and V is TRBV5-1; 8 bases line up with TRBD1. CDR3 length: 14 amino acids. V gave up 4 bases and J gave up 4 bases; unmatched junction bases: 3. Germline V gene data show CDR1 as SGHRS and CDR2 as YFSETQ. The CDR3 loop reads CASSQTGGTGELFF. The CDR3 region has the DNA TGCGCCAGCAGCCAAACAGGGGGCACCGGGGAGCTGTTTTTT.

This chain links TRBV4-2 with TRBJ2-2; 7 nucleotides match TRBD2. CDR1 is LGHNA and CDR2 is YNFKEQ in the germline V gene. CDR3 length equals 19 residues. After removal of 0 bases from V and 2 bases from J, the junction contained 12 bases not matched to a gene. CDR3 protein: CASSQEQPPAGDNTGELFF. The CDR3 nucleotides are TGTGCCAGCAGCCAAGAACAACCCCCGGCGGGGGACAACACCGGGGAGCTGTTTTTT.

V and J are TRBV9 and TRBJ1-1; 8 bases match TRBD1. Trimming removed 4 bases from V and 4 bases from J; junction bases left unmatched: 6. The CDR3 consists of 14 residues. Germline values: CDR1 SGDLS, CDR2 YYNGEE. The CDR3 loop is CASSTTGGSTEAFF. CDR3 coding DNA: TGTGCCAGCAGCACCACAGGGGGGAGCACTGAAGCTTTCTTT.

The chain couples TRBV30 to TRBJ1-4; 8 bases line up with TRBD1. Trimming cost V 4 bases and J 7 bases; bases outside gene matches: 11. The germline V gene encodes CDR1 GTSNPN and CDR2 SVGIG (reference sequence). CDR3 length: 15 amino acids. CDR3 amino acids: CAWNAYPGGGEKLFF. CDR3 sequence (DNA): TGTGCCTGGAACGCGTACCCAGGGGGCGGTGAAAAACTGTTTTTT.

This chain uses TRBV9 with TRBJ1-1, with D tentatively TRBD1 (6 bases). CDR3 length: 15 amino acids. Between the trimmed V and J ends, which lost 4 bases and 1 base, there was a span of 14 bases. The germline V gene encodes CDR1 SGDLS and CDR2 YYNGEE. In nucleotides, the CDR3 is TGTGCCAGCAGCTCGGGAGGGGGGTGGAACACTGAAGCTTTCTTT. This gives the protein CASSSGGGWNTEAFF.